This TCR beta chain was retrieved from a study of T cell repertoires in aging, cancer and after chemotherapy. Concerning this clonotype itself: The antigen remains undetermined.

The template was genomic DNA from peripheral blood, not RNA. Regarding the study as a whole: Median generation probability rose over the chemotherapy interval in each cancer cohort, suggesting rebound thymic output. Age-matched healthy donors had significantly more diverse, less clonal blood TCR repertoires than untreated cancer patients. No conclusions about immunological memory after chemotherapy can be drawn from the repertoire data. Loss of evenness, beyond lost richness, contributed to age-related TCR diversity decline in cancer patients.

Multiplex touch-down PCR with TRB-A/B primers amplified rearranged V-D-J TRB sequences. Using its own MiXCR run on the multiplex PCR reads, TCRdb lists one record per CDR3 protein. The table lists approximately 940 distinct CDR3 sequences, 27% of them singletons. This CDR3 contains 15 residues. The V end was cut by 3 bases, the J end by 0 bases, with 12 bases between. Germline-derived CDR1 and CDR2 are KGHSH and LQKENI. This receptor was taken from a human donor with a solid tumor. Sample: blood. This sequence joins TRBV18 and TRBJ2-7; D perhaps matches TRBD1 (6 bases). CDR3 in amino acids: CASSPRQVSSYEQYF. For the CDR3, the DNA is TGTGCCAGCTCACCGAGACAGGTTAGCTCCTACGAGCAGTACTTC. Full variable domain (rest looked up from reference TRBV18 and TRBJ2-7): NAGVMQNPRHLVRRRGQEARLRCSPMKGHSHVYWYRQLPEEGLKFMVYLQKENIIDESGMPKERFSAEFPKEGPSILRIQQVVRGDSAAYFCASSPRQVSSYEQYFGPGTRLTVT.